This T cell receptor (beta chain) is drawn from a study of molecular identifiers for immune sequencing clone quantification (dated by TCRdb to 2017 to 2018). Study-wide context: For a replicate experiment, RNA from roughly 21,000 or 96,000 naive CD8 T cells was divided into five aliquots, of which four were sequenced. CD8 T cells were used in a methods study to benchmark molecular-identifier clustering-based TCR repertoire sequencing (MIDCIRS) and TCR RNA copy counting. Overall study outcomes, separate from this receptor: Clones above 20 RNA copies held over 97% of molecules in CMV-specific effector cells but under 1% in naive cells. When barcode sub-clustering was not used, chimeric consensus sequences inflated TCR diversity, with chimeras reaching as high as 47%. Identical TCR molecules sharing a barcode could cause highly expanded clone sizes to be underestimated. Spiked-in Jurkat TCR RNA (approximately 10 copies' worth), which is not part of the donor repertoire, was contained in the naive libraries. Modeling estimated 3 to 3.5 recovered TCR RNA copies per cell, compared with about 9.8 by digital PCR, which implies about 32% capture efficiency. Spiked-in Jurkat TCR RNA equal to a single cell's worth was reported to be detectable even within one million naive CD8 T cells.

Libraries were constructed by PCR. The run used a NextSeq 500. Bulk TCR libraries were made following a previously described method, with the TCR primers given in Table S5. Purification of total RNA was performed with the Qiagen AllPrep DNA/RNA kit. Reads from multiple sequencing runs of the same library were pooled before analysis. Processing in the source paper ran as follows. Reads were retained only if the reads had an exact TCR constant sequence, and the retained reads were trimmed to 150 nt and grouped according to their 12-nt molecular barcodes. Reads inside each barcode group were sub-clustered using a 15% Levenshtein threshold, and a quality-weighted consensus sequence was constructed for each RNA molecule. Non-functional sequences were removed, as were lower-count sequences one edit away from another. Barcode sub-clusters with fewer than 20% of the maximum read count were removed, based on fitting two negative binomial distributions. Starting from the raw public reads, TCRdb applied fastp trimming at Q25, assembled clones with MiXCR and retained in-frame beta chains. CDR3 protein sequences are deduplicated, and each keeps its most common genes and DNA. Here the V and J calls rest on TCRdb's processing, not on the authors' analysis. The sample includes tens of thousands of distinct CDR3 sequences, with approximately 22% observed a single time. Of the sample, 0.98% falls within the top ten clones.

As to this clonotype: This clone's antigen is unknown. This sequence may be a read error, since a much larger clone differs from it by one base.

Via the germline V gene, CDR1 is LGHNA and CDR2 YSLEER. There are 17 amino acids in the CDR3, from cysteine to phenylalanine inclusive. Only CDR3 DNA remains: 51 bases, in frame from the first base. Libraries of naive CD8 T cells were generated from about 20,000 to 1,000,000 sorted cells, with 10%, 30% or 50% of the purified RNA used. On a BD FACSAria II, naive CD8 T cells were FACS-sorted as CD8+CD4-CCR7+CD45RA+ and collected into RLT Plus buffer. Nine to eleven TCR copies' worth of Jurkat RNA were spiked into roughly 20,000-1,000,000 naive CD8 T cell samples to test detection sensitivity. Enrichment of CD8 T cells was done with RosetteSep CD8+ T Cell Enrichment Cocktail plus Ficoll-Paque, and ACK red cell lysis came afterward.

The origin of this receptor is a human donor in good health. Some libraries in this study had Jurkat cell RNA spiked in. The specimen sequenced was naive CD8+ T cells from blood, with Jurkat cell RNA spiked in. The sample's cell subset or site label, decoded: FACS-sorted CD8+CD4-CCR7+CD45RA+ naive T cells. This sequence uses TRBV4-3 and TRBJ1-3; the D gene remains uncertain. The DNA sequence is given as TGCGCCAGCAGCCAATATTTCACCCGAGACTCTGGAAACACCATACATTTT. It codes for CASSQYFTRDSGNTIHF.